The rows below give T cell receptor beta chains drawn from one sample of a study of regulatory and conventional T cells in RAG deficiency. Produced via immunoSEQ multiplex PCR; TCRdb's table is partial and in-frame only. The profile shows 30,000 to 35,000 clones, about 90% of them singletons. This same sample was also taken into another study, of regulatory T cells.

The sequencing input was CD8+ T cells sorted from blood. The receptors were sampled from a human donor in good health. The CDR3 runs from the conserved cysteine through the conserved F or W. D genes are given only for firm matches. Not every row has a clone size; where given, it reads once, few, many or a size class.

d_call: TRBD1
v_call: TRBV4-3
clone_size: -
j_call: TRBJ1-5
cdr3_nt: TGCGCCAGCAGCCAAGAAACAGGGGTCCGACAGCCCCAGCATTTT
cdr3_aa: CASSQETGVRQPQHF

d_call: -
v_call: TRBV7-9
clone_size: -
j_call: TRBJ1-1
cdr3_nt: TGTGCCAGCAGCGACCTTGGGGGTTTAGGGACTGAAGCTTTCTTT
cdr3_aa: CASSDLGGLGTEAFF

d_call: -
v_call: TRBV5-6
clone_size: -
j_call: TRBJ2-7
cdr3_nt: TGTGCCAGCAGCCCTGGACTGACGTACGAGCAGTACTTC
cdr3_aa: CASSPGLTYEQYF

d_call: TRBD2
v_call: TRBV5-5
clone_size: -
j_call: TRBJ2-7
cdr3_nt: TGTGCCAGCAGCTCCGGGACTAGCGGGAGAGAATTCTACGAGCAGTACTTC
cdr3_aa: CASSSGTSGREFYEQYF

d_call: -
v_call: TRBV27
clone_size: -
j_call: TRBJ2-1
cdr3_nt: TGTGCCAGCAGTAAAGGGACTCACAATGAGCAGTTCTTC
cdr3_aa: CASSKGTHNEQFF

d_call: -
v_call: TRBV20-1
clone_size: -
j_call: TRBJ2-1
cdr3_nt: TGCAGTGCTAGAATAGTTGATGAGCAGTTCTTC
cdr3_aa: CSARIVDEQFF

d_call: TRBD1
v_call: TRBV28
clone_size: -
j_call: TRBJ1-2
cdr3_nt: TGTGCCAGCAGCCCAACCGGGACAGGGGGCTCGGCCTATGGCTACACCTTC
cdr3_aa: CASSPTGTGGSAYGYTF

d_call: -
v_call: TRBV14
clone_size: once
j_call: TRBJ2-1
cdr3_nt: TGTGCCAGCAGCCAAACGGCGGGCGGGAACAATGAGCAGTTCTTC
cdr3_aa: CASSQTAGGNNEQFF

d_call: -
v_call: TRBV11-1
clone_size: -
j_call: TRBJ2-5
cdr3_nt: TGTGCCAGCAGCCCACCCTCCCCCGGGGAGACCCAGTACTTC
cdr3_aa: CASSPPSPGETQYF

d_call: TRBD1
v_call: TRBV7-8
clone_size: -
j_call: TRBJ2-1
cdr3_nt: TGTGCCAGCAGCTTAGTGGGCGGGACAGGGTTAAATGAGCAGTTCTTC
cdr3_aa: CASSLVGGTGLNEQFF